The subject of this entry is one TCR beta chain. In its sample, this clonotype was seen a few times. The specificity of this receptor is unknown. A much bigger clone sits one base away, suggesting this may be a read error. The CDR3 sequence holds 14 residues, the cysteine and phenylalanine included. Left in the record is the CDR3 DNA by itself, 42 bases read in frame from the first base. From V the trimming removes 3 bases and from J it removes 13 bases, while the gene matches leave 13 bases of the junction unaccounted for. Looking up the germline V gene yields CDR1 SGHRS and CDR2 YFSETQ. Systemically healthy Caucasian individuals from Russia, 39 in total and aged about 6 to 95 years, were included as donors. Around 10 milliliters of peripheral blood were drawn from each donor into EDTA-treated Vacutainer tubes. Ficoll-Paque density-gradient centrifugation was used to isolate PBMCs, with at least 6.5 million per sample. Trizol reagent was used to extract total RNA from PBMCs, with at least 5 micrograms per sample. For every donor, an aliquot of PBMCs went through flow cytometry to measure the percentages of naive CD45RAhigh/CD27high T cells.

The data originate from a study of blood T cells in healthy people across ages (dated by TCRdb to between 2015 and 2016). The study in broad terms: In model experiments, template switching captured roughly one uniquely barcoded TCR beta cDNA molecule for every two T cells. The donors were split into four age groups: young (average about 16 years), middle-aged (nearly 40), aged (roughly 68) and long-lived (approximately 80). The study analyzed two additional independent replicas of 1 million unique cDNA reads from the same blood draw for two donors, one aged 18 to 30 and one aged 80 or older. To avoid experimental bias, donors of different ages were randomly spread across the sequencing lanes. The study measured age-related changes in TCR beta repertoire diversity using deep sequencing normalized with unique cDNA molecular identifiers.

Library prep was done by 5' RACE. Data came from an Illumina HiSeq 2500. A second about 7 to 11 cycle PCR used a sample-barcoded 5' primer and a J-beta primer mix. A template-switch 5' adaptor carrying 12 random nucleotides introduced a unique molecular identifier onto each TCR beta cDNA molecule. Each sample yielded at least 2.5 million CDR3-containing paired-end reads. All of the RNA was converted into first-strand cDNA using the Mint cDNA synthesis kit, with a TRBC-specific oligonucleotide serving as the primer. Following uracil-DNA glycosylase treatment, all cDNA underwent a first 18-cycle PCR with the universal primers M1SS and BC2_uni_R. In the authors' own workflow: For normalization, 1 million high-quality reads were randomly selected from each sample, with every read carrying a distinct molecular identifier. Instead of being binned into consensus sequences, reads that shared molecular identifiers were thrown out. CDR3 identification, clonotype clustering and error correction used MiTCR with a Q25 quality threshold and the strictest error-elimination algorithm. A nonparametric unseen species model with Euler transformation was used to estimate lower-bound total TCR beta diversity. TCRdb trimmed the raw reads at Q25, called clones with MiXCR and kept productive beta chains. Merged by CDR3 protein, the rows form single entries marked with the most common genes and DNA. These V and J calls rely on TCRdb rather than the paper's analysis. The sample table shows about 1.7 million distinct CDR3 sequences, and over 25% are seen once. The ten largest clones capture around 7.7% of the sample.

The paper's findings and limits, for the study overall: Bulk unsorted PBMC profiling prevented conclusive comparison of naive and antigen-experienced compartments. Observed TCR beta diversity per million T cells fell roughly linearly with age, and a significant reduction was already apparent by age around 39. A strong correlation was found between observed TCR beta diversity and the percentage of naive T cells measured by flow cytometry. Donor CMV infection status was unknown, potentially confounding age-related changes in expanded clonotypes. Estimates of total diversity based on one million sequenced T cells were considered lower bounds and underestimates. Compared with the aged group, the long-lived group had more naive CD4+ T cells, fewer expanded clones and increased TCR diversity, suggesting age selection.

This sequence uses TRBV5-1 and TRBJ2-4, and 7 junction bases match TRBD2. Specimen: blood. The origin of this receptor is a woman in her twenties or thirties in good health. The CDR3 is CASSSSGTYNEQYF. The DNA sequence follows: TGCGCCAGCAGCTCCAGCGGGACCTACAATGAGCAGTACTTC.